These 8 T cell receptor beta chains share one sample of origin, sequenced in a study of T cells in Graves' hyperthyroidism and ophthalmopathy. What was amplified from RNA transcripts were TCR beta CDR3 regions. HTBI primers drove first-round RT-PCR of the TCR CDR3. TCRdb re-analysed the multiplex PCR reads in MiXCR, keeping a single row per CDR3 protein. The sample records approximately 300,000 distinct CDR3 sequences, approximately 18% being singletons. Sequencing was done on a sample of blood. Receptors were obtained from a man aged 45-65 years with Graves' ophthalmopathy.

The rearrangement uses TRBV15 and TRBJ2-1, with 7 bases aligning to TRBD2. Germline CDR1 and CDR2: LNHNV and YYDKDF (reference sequence). V lost 7 bases, J lost 10 bases, and 13 bases stayed unmatched. The CDR3 consists of 14 residues. In nucleotides, the CDR3 is TGTGCCACCACCCGTGGCGGGAGAAACGGGGAGCAGTTCTTC. Amino acids: CATTRGGRNGEQFF.

The rearrangement joins TRBV4-2 to TRBJ2-1, with D hard to call. CDR1 is LGHNA and CDR2 is YNFKEQ in the germline V gene. The CDR3 is made up of 14 amino acids. Trimming stripped 0 bases from V and 6 bases from J, with 9 bases between. The chain's CDR3 is CASSQDRASNEQFF. The CDR3, as DNA: TGTGCCAGCAGCCAAGATCGGGCGAGCAATGAGCAGTTCTTC.

This clonotype was detected many times. The rearrangement links TRBV28 to TRBJ2-3; TRBD2 aligns across 10 bases. CDR1 and CDR2 (germline): MDHEN, SYDVKM. This CDR3 contains 16 residues. V shed 5 bases and J 6 bases; nucleotides not matched to a gene: 11. The CDR3: CASSPSSSGSWDTQYF. The CDR3 bases are TGTGCCAGCAGTCCCAGCTCTAGCGGGAGCTGGGATACGCAGTATTTT.

This clonotype was detected only a few times. The chain recombines TRBV15 with TRBJ1-1; 8 bases line up with TRBD1. V shed 8 bases, J shed 4 bases, and the junction held 6 bases outside the gene matches. This CDR3 region has 13 residues. Per the germline V gene, CDR1 is LNHNV and CDR2 is YYDKDF (reference sequence). The CDR3 DNA is TGTGCCACCCGTGACAGGGGAGTCACTGAAGCTTTCTTT. Translated: CATRDRGVTEAFF.

This clonotype came up many times. V usage is TRBV9 and J usage is TRBJ2-1; D is unclear. The CDR3 is 15 residues long. V lost 4 bases and J 8 bases, leaving 19 bases between the germline ends. Germline CDR1 and CDR2: SGDLS and YYNGEE. The CDR3 sequence is CASSPAISRVDEQFF. The DNA for the CDR3 is TGTGCCAGCAGCCCCGCTATTAGTCGTGTGGATGAGCAGTTCTTC.

This clonotype was found many times. V and J are TRBV7-9 and TRBJ2-1; a possible D gene is TRBD2 (6 bases). With 2 bases removed from V and 6 bases from J, the gap between germline ends came to 14 bases. CDR1 and CDR2 (germline): SEHNR, FQNEAQ (reference sequence). The CDR3 runs 15 residues. For the CDR3, the DNA is TGTGCCAGCAGCTTACCCGGGACTTCACTCAATGAGCAGTTCTTC. Translation: CASSLPGTSLNEQFF.

In its sample, this clonotype was seen many times. The chain joins TRBV10-3 to TRBJ2-1; a possible D gene is TRBD2 (5 bases). Germline lookup yields CDR1 ENHRY and CDR2 SYGVKD. The CDR3 sequence is 15 residues long. Trimming removed 2 bases at V and 7 bases at J, with 15 bases between. DNA of the CDR3: TGTGCCATCAGTGAGAACGGGAATTCGGCAAATGAGCAGTTCTTC. It yields the protein CAISENGNSANEQFF.

This clonotype was observed a few times. The gene calls are TRBV2 and TRBJ1-4; 9 nucleotides align to TRBD1. The germline V gene encodes CDR1 SNHLY and CDR2 FYNNEI. The CDR3 consists of 19 residues. After removal of 6 bases from V and 0 bases from J, the junction contained 14 bases not matched to a gene. CDR3 loop: CASRSGVTGGPATNEKLFF. The CDR3 nucleotides read TGTGCCAGCAGGAGTGGGGTGACAGGGGGACCCGCAACTAATGAAAAACTGTTTTTT. The entire variable domain, with the rest obtained from reference TRBV2 and TRBJ1-4, is as follows: EPEVTQTPSHQVTQMGQEVILRCVPISNHLYFYWYRQILGQKVEFLVSFYNNEISEKSEIFDDQFSVERPDGSNFTLKIRSTKLEDSAMYFCASRSGVTGGPATNEKLFFGSGTQLSVL.